The 16 T cell receptor beta chains given below trace back to one sample, sequenced in a study of shared clonotypes between healthy human individuals. TCRdb keeps only in-frame clones here, not all; method: immunoSEQ multiplex PCR. There are over 1.4 million clones in the sample; roughly 96% occur only once, and over 1% lies in the top ten. The specimen was naive CD4+ T cells sorted from blood. The sample's subset: CD45RA+ positively selected. All receptors derive from a young man in good health.

In regard to this clone: One end of the junction fails to match germline, which may point to a read error. The chain recombines TRBV7-7 with TRBJ2-2; D is ambiguous. Looked up from germline, CDR1 is SSHAT and CDR2 is FNYEAQ (reference sequence). This CDR3 is 14 amino acids long. CDR3 region: CASSLVPNTGELFF. The CDR3 DNA sequence: TGTGCTAGCAGCTTAGTACCGAACACCGGGGAGCTGTTTTTT.

J is TRBJ2-1 and V is TRBV5-4; a possible D gene is TRBD2 (6 bases). The CDR3 totals 15 residues. V shed 2 bases and J shed 8 bases, with 17 bases lying between them. Germline assignment: CDR1 SGHNT and CDR2 YYREEE (reference sequence). The CDR3, as DNA: TGTGCCAGCAGCTTTTCCGGGAGTATCGGATATGAGCAGTTCTTC. It yields the protein CASSFSGSIGYEQFF.

This chain links TRBV2 with TRBJ1-4, with D possibly matching TRBD1 (5 bases). Trimming stripped 7 bases from V and 5 bases from J, with 11 bases between. Germline lookup yields CDR1 SNHLY and CDR2 FYNNEI. This CDR3 is 13 amino acids long. The DNA for the CDR3 is TGTGCCAGCACCGGGACGGAGAATGAAAAACTGTTTTTT. Encoded protein: CASTGTENEKLFF.

The chain links TRBV28 to TRBJ1-4; 7 bases align to TRBD1. After removal of 5 bases from V and 0 bases from J, the junction contained 3 bases not matched to a gene. The CDR3 consists of 15 residues. Germline V gene lookup returns CDR1 MDHEN and CDR2 SYDVKM. The CDR3 bases are TGTGCCAGCAGTCCGGGGACAGCAACTAATGAAAAACTGTTTTTT. Its translation: CASSPGTATNEKLFF.

The chain links TRBV5-4 to TRBJ2-3, with 10 positions matching TRBD2. Unmatched junction bases numbered 10, after V lost 0 bases and J lost 3 bases. This CDR3 has 18 residues. Germline CDR1 SGHNT, CDR2 YYREEE (reference sequence). The CDR3 DNA follows: TGTGCCAGCAGCTTGGGTCGGGTGCTAGCGGGAGTTACAGATACGCAGTATTTT. Residues: CASSLGRVLAGVTDTQYF. The full variable domain, rest sourced from reference TRBV5-4 and TRBJ2-3, is ETGVTQSPTHLIKTRGQQVTLRCSSQSGHNTVSWYQQALGQGPQFIFQYYREEENGRGNFPPRFSGLQFPNYSSELNVNALELDDSALYLCASSLGRVLAGVTDTQYFGPGTRLTVL.

The J gene is TRBJ2-7, the V gene TRBV6-5; the D gene is possibly TRBD2 (6 bases). Germline V gene sequence: CDR1 MNHEY, CDR2 SVGAGI. Trimming took 7 bases from V and 5 from J, leaving 18 bases between them. The CDR3 is 14 residues long. The CDR3, as DNA: TGTGCCAGCAAGATCGGACTACTTCCGCACGAGCAGTACTTC. This encodes CASKIGLLPHEQYF.

This chain connects TRBV7-9 to TRBJ1-5, with D hard to call. Trimming left V 5 bases short and J 3 bases short, with 11 bases between. Germline-derived CDR1 and CDR2 are SEHNR and FQNEAQ (reference sequence). The CDR3 sequence is 14 residues long. DNA of the CDR3: TGTGCCAGCAGCCCCGGTGGCACCAATCAGCCCCAGCATTTT. It translates to CASSPGGTNQPQHF.

The J gene is TRBJ2-1, the V gene TRBV6-1, with D possibly called TRBD1 or TRBD2 (7 bases each). This CDR3 comprises 15 residues. Germline CDR1 reads MNHNS; CDR2 reads SASEGT. V dropped 4 bases and J dropped 4 bases, with 14 bases sitting between them. Here the CDR3 reads CASSGGGQQYNEQFF. CDR3 DNA: TGTGCCAGCAGTGGGGGGGGACAGCAATACAATGAGCAGTTCTTC.

V is TRBV9 and J is TRBJ2-2; 9 nucleotides agree with TRBD2. CDR3 length: 17 residues. CDR1 is SGDLS and CDR2 is YYNGEE in the germline V gene. After removal of 0 bases from V and 5 bases from J, the junction contained 8 bases not matched to a gene. The CDR3 bases are TGTGCCAGCAGCGTAGCTTTGGTAGCGGGAGCTACCGGGGAGCTGTTTTTT. Protein sequence: CASSVALVAGATGELFF. The full variable domain, in which reference TRBV9 and TRBJ2-2 provide the parts outside the CDR3, is DSGVTQTPKHLITATGQRVTLRCSPRSGDLSVYWYQQSLDQGLQFLIQYYNGEERAKGNILERFSAQQFPDLHSELNLSSLELGDSALYFCASSVALVAGATGELFFGEGSRLTVL.

The gene calls are TRBV10-1 and TRBJ1-1, with D possibly matching TRBD1 (5 bases). V lost 3 bases and J 7 bases, leaving 33 bases between the germline ends. Germline values: CDR1 WNHNN, CDR2 SYGVQD (reference sequence). There are 20 residues in the CDR3. The CDR3 is CASSEWGRGAVHDKVNEAFF. DNA for the CDR3: TGCGCCAGCAGTGAATGGGGAAGGGGCGCGGTTCACGACAAAGTTAATGAAGCTTTCTTT.

The CDR3 DNA is TGTGCCAGCAGCCAAATACAAGAGACCCAGTACTTC. This sequence encodes CASSQIQETQYF. The V gene is TRBV5-4, the J gene TRBJ2-5; D is unclear. Looked up from germline, CDR1 is SGHNT and CDR2 is YYREEE (reference sequence). V was shortened by 4 bases and J by 2 bases, with 6 bases between the two germline ends. This CDR3 region has 12 residues.

The chain has TRBV2 and TRBJ1-2; tentative D call: TRBD1 (5 bases). V lost 4 bases and J lost 2, with 8 bases in between. This CDR3 is built from 13 residues. CDR1 SNHLY and CDR2 FYNNEI come from the germline V gene. The CDR3: CASSVDRNYGYTF. The CDR3 DNA follows: TGTGCCAGCAGTGTAGACAGAAACTATGGCTACACCTTC.

The chain joins TRBV28 to TRBJ2-1; 14 nucleotides line up with TRBD2. Trimming cost V 8 bases and J 9 bases; bases outside gene matches: 9. The CDR3 has 15 amino acids. The germline gives CDR1 MDHEN, CDR2 SYDVKM. CDR3 residues: CASGRLAGGLGEQFF. CDR3 coding DNA: TGTGCCAGCGGTAGACTAGCGGGAGGGCTGGGTGAGCAGTTCTTC.

This sequence joins TRBV19 and TRBJ2-2; D is unclear. Germline loops: CDR1 LNHDA, CDR2 SQIVND (reference sequence). This CDR3 spans 15 amino acids. The ends were cut back, 2 bases at V and 0 bases at J, with 7 bases in the middle. CDR3: CASSILASNTGELFF. The CDR3, as DNA: TGTGCCAGTAGTATATTAGCTTCGAACACCGGGGAGCTGTTTTTT.

This chain connects TRBV7-8 to TRBJ1-5, with 9 bases fitting TRBD1. V dropped 2 bases and J dropped 2; count of bases not matched to a gene: 16. The CDR3 is made up of 20 amino acids. The germline V gene encodes CDR1 SGHVS and CDR2 FQNEAQ. CDR3 coding DNA: TGTGCCAGCAGCTTACGGGCTCGCCGGGACAGGGAAAGAGGCAATCAGCCCCAGCATTTT. This sequence encodes CASSLRARRDRERGNQPQHF.

The chain couples TRBV11-2 to TRBJ1-1, with TRBD1 identical over 11 bases. CDR3 size: 17 residues. The germline CDR1 and CDR2 sequences are SGHAT and FQNNGV. The trim removed 3 bases at V and 1 base at J, leaving 7 bases unmatched. This chain's CDR3 is CASSFWTGGRRNTEAFF. CDR3 DNA sequence: TGTGCCAGCAGCTTCTGGACAGGGGGCAGGAGGAACACTGAAGCTTTCTTT.